These 2 T cell receptor beta chains came from one sample sequenced in a study of OX40 agonist ivuxolimab in advanced cancers. Repertoires were generated with immunoSEQ multiplex PCR, while TCRdb's copy carries only in-frame clones and drops some. The sample holds approximately 40,000 clones, more than 75% seen once. The material sequenced was CD4+ or CD8+ T cells sorted from blood, taken in a trial of the OX40 agonist ivuxolimab. These receptors were obtained from an adult with an advanced solid tumor such as melanoma, head and neck, liver or kidney cancer.

V is TRBV19 and J is TRBJ2-1; no reliable D call. The V gene's germline CDR1 is LNHDA and CDR2 SQIVND (reference sequence). Trimming cost V 1 base and J 5 bases, with 3 bases left between them. The CDR3 has 12 amino acids. The CDR3 loop reads CASSIGNNEQFF. The CDR3 bases are TGTGCCAGTAGTATAGGCAACAATGAGCAGTTCTTC.

This clone is a singleton in its sample. V and J are TRBV19 and TRBJ2-3; D might be TRBD2 (7 bases). The CDR3 sequence is 17 residues long. Trimming removed 5 bases from V and 2 bases from J, with 20 bases in between. Germline CDR1 and CDR2: LNHDA and SQIVND (reference sequence). The CDR3 reads CASSRRGRAGATDTQYF. The CDR3, as DNA: TGTGCCAGTAGTCGACGGGGGAGGGCAGGGGCCACAGATACGCAGTATTTT.